The clone carrying this T cell receptor beta chain was seen a few times. What it binds is unknown. The CDR3 covers 13 residues. Germline loops: CDR1 SGHRS, CDR2 YFSETQ. The V segment lost 4 bases and the J segment 8 bases; nucleotides outside the gene matches: 5. Quantitative 5'-RACE with molecular barcodes generated TCR beta libraries. One entry per CDR3 protein, called by TCRdb with MiXCR from the 5' RACE reads. The table includes 350,000 or so distinct CDR3 sequences, roughly 15% detected once. The data were obtained in a study of CD8 T cells in ankylosing spondylitis. Whole-study results and caveats: As for the disease-linked clones, they showed a CD8+ phenotype and occurred at relatively low frequencies in peripheral blood. It was reported that disease-linked clones were significantly enriched in matched ankylosing spondylitis synovial fluid.

Source material: blood, either unsorted or a sorted T cell fraction (not recorded which). The source is a male donor with ankylosing spondylitis or in good health (not recorded which). This sequence joins TRBV5-1 and TRBJ2-4; TRBD1 agrees at 8 bases. For the CDR3, the DNA is TGCGCCAGCAGCGCGACAGGGGAGGACATTCAGTACTTC. Translating it yields CASSATGEDIQYF. The variable domain in full, completed from reference TRBV5-1 and TRBJ2-4, reads KAGVTQTPRYLIKTRGQQVTLSCSPISGHRSVSWYQQTPGQGLQFLFEYFSETQRNKGNFPGRFSGRQFSNSRSEMNVSTLELGDSALYLCASSATGEDIQYFGAGTRLSVL.